A selection of T cell receptor beta chains follows, all from one sample in a study of blood T cell repertoires in COVID-19. Sequencing used immunoSEQ multiplex PCR; TCRdb keeps in-frame clones, though not all of them. The table shows roughly 200,000 clones, with approximately 83% occurring only once. Material for sequencing was peripheral blood. These receptors came from a man in his fifties with active or convalescent COVID-19. The CDR3 runs from the conserved cysteine through the conserved F or W. The D gene is left open where the match is weak. Not all rows give a size; the values are once, few, many and, for expanded clones, a class.

cdr3_nt: TGTGCCAGCAGCCTCGACAGGGATTATGGCTACACCTTC
cdr3_aa: CASSLDRDYGYTF
clone_size: NA
j_call: TRBJ1-2
cdr3_length: 13
d_call: TRBD1
v_call: TRBV7-6

cdr3_nt: TGCGCCAGCAGCTTACAGCTCAGTACCGGTAATTCACCCCTCCACTTT
cdr3_aa: CASSLQLSTGNSPLHF
clone_size: NA
j_call: TRBJ1-6
cdr3_length: 16
d_call: NA
v_call: TRBV5-1

cdr3_nt: TGTGCCAGCAGTGAAGAAGGGGCAGTATCCTACGAGCAGTACTTC
cdr3_aa: CASSEEGAVSYEQYF
clone_size: NA
j_call: TRBJ2-7
cdr3_length: 15
d_call: NA
v_call: TRBV6-1

cdr3_nt: TGTGCCAGCAGTCCCGCCAGGGTGCGAAATGAGCAGTTCTTC
cdr3_aa: CASSPARVRNEQFF
clone_size: NA
j_call: TRBJ2-1
cdr3_length: 14
d_call: NA
v_call: TRBV28

cdr3_nt: TGTGCCACCGGAGGGACAGGGGGCTTTGGGGAGCAGTACTTC
cdr3_aa: CATGGTGGFGEQYF
clone_size: NA
j_call: TRBJ2-7
cdr3_length: 14
d_call: TRBD1
v_call: TRBV27

cdr3_nt: TGTGCCAGCAGCTTGAACAGGGCGAACACTGAAGCTTTCTTT
cdr3_aa: CASSLNRANTEAFF
clone_size: NA
j_call: TRBJ1-1
cdr3_length: 14
d_call: NA
v_call: TRBV7-2

cdr3_nt: TGTGCCAGCAGGGGACAGGGGGCGCGGGGCAATCAGCCCCAGCATTTT
cdr3_aa: CASRGQGARGNQPQHF
clone_size: NA
j_call: TRBJ1-5
cdr3_length: 16
d_call: TRBD1
v_call: TRBV28

cdr3_nt: TGCGCCAGCAGCTGGACACGTGCGGTAGATGGCTACACCTTC
cdr3_aa: CASSWTRAVDGYTF
clone_size: once
j_call: TRBJ1-2
cdr3_length: 14
d_call: NA
v_call: TRBV5-1

cdr3_nt: TGTGCCAGTAGTATACCCGGGAGGACTGACACTGAAGCTTTCTTT
cdr3_aa: CASSIPGRTDTEAFF
clone_size: NA
j_call: TRBJ1-1
cdr3_length: 15
d_call: NA
v_call: TRBV19

cdr3_nt: TGTGCCACCAGTGATCCACAGGGGACTAATGAAAAACTGTTTTTT
cdr3_aa: CATSDPQGTNEKLFF
clone_size: NA
j_call: TRBJ1-4
cdr3_length: 15
d_call: TRBD1
v_call: TRBV24-1

cdr3_nt: TGTGCCAGCAGCAAAGTTGGACAAAACGCACCTGAAAAACTGTTTTTT
cdr3_aa: CASSKVGQNAPEKLFF
clone_size: NA
j_call: TRBJ1-4
cdr3_length: 16
d_call: NA
v_call: TRBV21-1

cdr3_nt: TGTGCCAGCAGCCAAGATACTAGACAGGGATATCAGCCCCAGCATTTT
cdr3_aa: CASSQDTRQGYQPQHF
clone_size: NA
j_call: TRBJ1-5
cdr3_length: 16
d_call: TRBD1
v_call: TRBV3-1/TRBV3-2

cdr3_nt: TGTGCCAGCAGCTCCATGACAGGGGGGAGCACTGAAGCTTTCTTT
cdr3_aa: CASSSMTGGSTEAFF
clone_size: NA
j_call: TRBJ1-1
cdr3_length: 15
d_call: TRBD1
v_call: TRBV5-4

cdr3_nt: TGTGCCAGCAGTTCCGGGGGCGGGGGTCAGCCCCAGCATTTT
cdr3_aa: CASSSGGGGQPQHF
clone_size: NA
j_call: TRBJ1-5
cdr3_length: 14
d_call: NA
v_call: TRBV28

cdr3_nt: TGTGCCAGCAGCACGGGGGTGCGGTCCGGGGAGCAGTACTTC
cdr3_aa: CASSTGVRSGEQYF
clone_size: NA
j_call: TRBJ2-7
cdr3_length: 14
d_call: NA
v_call: TRBV5-4

cdr3_nt: TGTGCCAGCAGCTTACGCGGGGGGGTCACAGATACGCAGTATTTT
cdr3_aa: CASSLRGGVTDTQYF
clone_size: NA
j_call: TRBJ2-3
cdr3_length: 15
d_call: TRBD2
v_call: TRBV7-7

cdr3_nt: TGTGCCAGCAGCTTAACCAGGGGTGTGGAGACCCAGTACTTC
cdr3_aa: CASSLTRGVETQYF
clone_size: NA
j_call: TRBJ2-5
cdr3_length: 14
d_call: NA
v_call: TRBV7-2

cdr3_nt: TGTGCCAGCAGCCGCTGGGACAGACACACAGATACGCAGTATTTT
cdr3_aa: CASSRWDRHTDTQYF
clone_size: NA
j_call: TRBJ2-3
cdr3_length: 15
d_call: TRBD1
v_call: TRBV11-2

cdr3_nt: TGTGCCAGCAGCTTGGGCCTAGGCGGGGTGGGCACTGAAGCTTTCTTT
cdr3_aa: CASSLGLGGVGTEAFF
clone_size: NA
j_call: TRBJ1-1
cdr3_length: 16
d_call: NA
v_call: TRBV5-6

cdr3_nt: TGTGCCAGCAGTAGACAGGGGGATTCACCCCTCCACTTT
cdr3_aa: CASSRQGDSPLHF
clone_size: NA
j_call: TRBJ1-6
cdr3_length: 13
d_call: TRBD1
v_call: TRBV27

cdr3_nt: TGCAGCGTCACCGACAGTGAGCTTTATGGCTACACCTTC
cdr3_aa: CSVTDSELYGYTF
clone_size: NA
j_call: TRBJ1-2
cdr3_length: 13
d_call: NA
v_call: TRBV29-1

cdr3_nt: TGTGCCTGGATGGGTGGGGACATCAACACCGGGGAGCTGTTTTTT
cdr3_aa: CAWMGGDINTGELFF
clone_size: NA
j_call: TRBJ2-2
cdr3_length: 15
d_call: NA
v_call: TRBV30

cdr3_nt: TGTGCCTGGAGTGGGACAGGGGGCCGCCTGAACACTGAAGCTTTCTTT
cdr3_aa: CAWSGTGGRLNTEAFF
clone_size: NA
j_call: TRBJ1-1
cdr3_length: 16
d_call: TRBD1
v_call: TRBV30

cdr3_nt: TGTGCCAGTAGTATAGTGGGACAGCCCGGGAACACTGAAGCTTTCTTT
cdr3_aa: CASSIVGQPGNTEAFF
clone_size: NA
j_call: TRBJ1-1
cdr3_length: 16
d_call: TRBD1
v_call: TRBV19

cdr3_nt: TGTGCCAGCAGCCAAGATGGGCTACAAGAGACCCAGTACTTC
cdr3_aa: CASSQDGLQETQYF
clone_size: NA
j_call: TRBJ2-5
cdr3_length: 14
d_call: NA
v_call: TRBV4-2

cdr3_nt: TGCGCCAGCAGCTTAGGGACAGTAGAGTACGAGCAGTACTTC
cdr3_aa: CASSLGTVEYEQYF
clone_size: NA
j_call: TRBJ2-7
cdr3_length: 14
d_call: TRBD1
v_call: TRBV5-1

cdr3_nt: TGTGCCAGCAGCAACCGCCAACAAGGACTCACCAGGTACGGGAACACTGAAGCTTTCTTT
cdr3_aa: CASSNRQQGLTRYGNTEAFF
clone_size: once
j_call: TRBJ1-1
cdr3_length: 20
d_call: NA
v_call: TRBV21-1